This T cell receptor (beta chain) appears in the sequencing data of a study of PD-1 blockade in classical Hodgkin lymphoma. The wider study: Each patient was given nivolumab 3 mg/kg through a vein every 2 weeks.

There was relapse after autologous stem cell transplantation in every patient, and there was variation in brentuximab vedotin exposure. Study-level results: Exclusion was the outcome for patients who began nivolumab under 1 year after ASCT. Diversity similar to that of newly diagnosed patients was seen at baseline in complete responders.

Remarks on this clone: Its specificity is not known. The junction departs from the called germline gene at one end, perhaps through a read error.

TCRdb's table, derived via immunoSEQ multiplex PCR, lists solely in-frame clones and lacks some. The sample contains roughly 35,000 clones, around 88% of which appear only once. This specimen consisted of peripheral blood mononuclear cells (PBMCs), obtained before the second cycle of nivolumab. The clonotype originates from a human donor with classical Hodgkin lymphoma.

The CDR3 reads CASSEVGTGKGNTTYF. CDR3 nucleotides: TGTGCCAGCAGTGAAGTCGGAACAGGGAAAGGAAACACCACATATTTT. The rearrangement joins TRBV6-1 to TRBJ1-3, with a weak D call TRBD1 (6 bases). Germline V lookup: CDR1 MNHNS, CDR2 SASEGT. This CDR3 is built from 16 residues.